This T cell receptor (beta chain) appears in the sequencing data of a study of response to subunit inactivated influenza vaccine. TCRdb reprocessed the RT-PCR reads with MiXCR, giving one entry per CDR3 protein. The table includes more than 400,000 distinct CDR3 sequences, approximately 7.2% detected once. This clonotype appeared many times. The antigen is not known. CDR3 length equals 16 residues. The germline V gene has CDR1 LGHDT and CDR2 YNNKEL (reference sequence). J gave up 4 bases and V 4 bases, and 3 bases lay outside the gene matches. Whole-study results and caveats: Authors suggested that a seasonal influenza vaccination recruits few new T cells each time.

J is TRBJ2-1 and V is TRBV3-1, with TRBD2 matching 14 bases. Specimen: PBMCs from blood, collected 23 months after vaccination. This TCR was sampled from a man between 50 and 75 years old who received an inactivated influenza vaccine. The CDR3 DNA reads TGTGCCAGCAGCCCGACTAGCGGGAGGGATTACAATGAGCAGTTCTTC. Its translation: CASSPTSGRDYNEQFF.